This T cell receptor beta chain was sequenced during a study of response to subunit inactivated influenza vaccine. V lost 4 bases and J 0 bases, leaving 13 bases between the germline ends. The CDR3 extends over 16 amino acids. Germline CDR1 is MNHEY and CDR2 is SVGEGT. A single record per CDR3 protein comes from TCRdb applying MiXCR to the RT-PCR reads. The data contain more than 700,000 distinct CDR3 sequences, around 20% of them singletons. Overall study results and limits: It was the authors' suggestion that each seasonal influenza vaccination recruits few new T cells.

In regard to this clonotype: Its specificity is not known.

The clonotype comes from a man between 50 and 59 years old who received an inactivated influenza vaccine. The V and J genes are TRBV6-2 or TRBV6-3 and TRBJ2-1, with D possibly called TRBD1 or TRBD2 (5 bases each). This sample comprised PBMCs from blood, obtained roughly 5 days after vaccination. For the CDR3, the DNA is TGTGCCAGCAGTTCTGGGGGTAGTCTCTCCTACAATGAGCAGTTCTTC. Its protein product is CASSSGGSLSYNEQFF.